The next 4 T cell receptor beta chains were all read from a single sample in a study of blood T cell repertoires in COVID-19. Using immunoSEQ multiplex PCR, the repertoire was profiled, and TCRdb retains in-frame clones only, with some absent. The sample has about 370,000 clones; 75% to 90% are singletons. The sample taken for sequencing was PBMCs or T cells enriched from blood (not recorded which). These receptors all stem from a man between 18 and 35 years old who had recovered from COVID-19.

The genes are TRBV28 and TRBJ1-1; a possible D gene is TRBD1 (6 bases). Trimming cost V 4 bases and J 8 bases, with 23 bases left between them. The CDR3 consists of 16 residues. CDR1 is MDHEN, CDR2 SYDVKM, per germline. CDR3 sequence reads: CASSSEPLNRVPEAFF. DNA of the CDR3: TGTGCCAGCAGTTCCGAACCCCTTAACAGGGTCCCAGAAGCTTTCTTT.

This clone was observed a handful of times. V usage is TRBV29-1 and J usage is TRBJ2-6; D remains unclear. Germline V gene lookup returns CDR1 SQVTM and CDR2 ANQGSEA. The V end was cut by 5 bases, the J end by 4 bases, with 9 bases between. The CDR3 contains 13 residues. CDR3 bases: TGCAGCGTTTCCCTCTCCGGGGCCAACGTCCTGACTTTC. The encoded protein is CSVSLSGANVLTF.

V gene TRBV29-1 combines with J gene TRBJ1-2; D may be TRBD1 (6 bases). The CDR3 sequence is 13 residues long. Trimming removed 1 base from V and 8 bases from J, with 14 bases in between. In germline, CDR1 is SQVTM, CDR2 ANQGSEA. The CDR3 sequence: CSVEAQWGHGYTF. CDR3 DNA: TGCAGCGTTGAAGCCCAATGGGGGCACGGCTACACCTTC. The complete variable domain, with remaining parts taken from reference TRBV29-1 and TRBJ1-2, reads SAVISQKPSRDICQRGTSLTIQCQVDSQVTMMFWYRQQPGQSLTLIATANQGSEATYESGFVIDKFPISRPNLTFSTLTVSNMSPEDSSIYLCSVEAQWGHGYTFGSGTRLTVV.

The genes are TRBV4-3 and TRBJ1-1, with 10 bases matching TRBD1. The CDR3 spans 16 residues. V lost 3 bases, J lost 5 bases, and 9 bases stayed unmatched. CDR1 is LGHNA and CDR2 is YSLEER in the germline V gene. CDR3 sequence reads: CASSHLGGTGVTEAFF. CDR3 bases: TGCGCCAGCAGCCACTTAGGGGGGACAGGGGTTACTGAAGCTTTCTTT.